Below, one T cell receptor beta chain is given with its context. Original data processing: Amplification of reference gene primers was used by the study to estimate nucleated cell counts. The protocol was immunoSEQ multiplex PCR, while the TCRdb copy is restricted to in-frame clones and leaves out a portion. V and J calls plus clone size are reproduced from that table; the DNA served to infer D and trimming. Found here are some 320,000 clones, around 92% of them singletons; the top ten hold roughly 11%. The CDR3 is 15 amino acids. Losses at the gene ends were 8 bases for V and 8 bases for J; bases not matched to a gene: 12. Germline CDR1 SEHNR, CDR2 FQNEAQ (reference sequence). This specimen comes from a study of blood T cell repertoires in COVID-19. Looking at the study overall: The United States, Italy and Spain supplied acute and convalescent COVID-19 samples. PBMCs, B-cell-depleted T cells, or T cells provided the cDNA or gDNA that made up the material.

In Seattle, patients joined the study during active infection and were tracked longitudinally. Source material: peripheral blood. This sequence joins TRBV7-9 and TRBJ1-3; 10 nucleotides agree with TRBD1. The TCR comes from a woman between 25 and 40 years old with COVID-19, enrolled during active disease. CDR3 loop: CASGPGQGKEDTIYF. CDR3 bases: TGTGCCAGCGGACCGGGACAGGGGAAAGAGGACACCATATATTTT.